This passage covers 11 T cell receptor beta chains from one sample sequenced in a study of control samples from healthy donors and cancer patients. The method was immunoSEQ multiplex PCR; TCRdb's version includes in-frame clones alone and lacks a portion of them. The table records about 79,000 clones, roughly 93% of them present only once. Sequenced sample: PBMCs. These receptors all come from a woman in her 40s with lung cancer.

The CDR3 sequence: CASSEAVAGHRAQHF. The CDR3 region has the DNA TGTGCCAGCAGTGAAGCAGTTGCTGGACATCGGGCCCAGCATTTT. The chain employs TRBV6-1 and TRBJ1-5, with D possibly TRBD1 on 5 matching bases. Per germline, CDR1 MNHNS and CDR2 SASEGT. V was shortened by 0 bases and J by 11 bases, with 17 bases between the two germline ends. This CDR3 has 15 amino acids.

The V gene is TRBV2, the J gene TRBJ1-1; maybe TRBD1 (6 bases). V was clipped by 5 bases and J by 2 bases, with 15 bases between them. Germline lookup yields CDR1 SNHLY and CDR2 FYNNEI. CDR3 length equals 15 residues. CDR3 protein: CASSSRGPPNTEAFF. The CDR3 bases are TGTGCCAGCAGTTCCCGGGGGCCCCCCAACACTGAAGCTTTCTTT.

The table lists this clone with a count of one. The V call is TRBV5-5, the J call TRBJ1-5; possibly TRBD1 for D (6 bases). The CDR3 is made up of 15 amino acids. Germline-derived CDR1 and CDR2 are SGHKS and YYEKEE (reference sequence). The V and J ends lost 2 bases and 6 bases respectively, with 15 bases between them. The CDR3 sequence is CASSFNPGVSQPQHF. The CDR3 region has the DNA TGTGCCAGCAGCTTCAATCCAGGGGTAAGTCAGCCCCAGCATTTT.

V usage is TRBV5-1 and J usage is TRBJ2-2; D unresolved. CDR3 length equals 12 residues. CDR1 SGHRS and CDR2 YFSETQ come from the germline V gene. Trimming left V 10 bases short and J 6 bases short, with 13 bases between. The CDR3 sequence is CAGSDSSGELFF. The CDR3 DNA reads as TGCGCCGGCTCCGACTCGTCCGGGGAGCTGTTTTTT. Full variable domain (remainder filled in from reference TRBV5-1 and TRBJ2-2): KAGVTQTPRYLIKTRGQQVTLSCSPISGHRSVSWYQQTPGQGLQFLFEYFSETQRNKGNFPGRFSGRQFSNSRSEMNVSTLELGDSALYLCAGSDSSGELFFGEGSRLTVL.

The rearrangement uses TRBV19 and TRBJ1-2, with D hard to call. Trimming pared 5 bases from V and 4 bases from J, leaving 11 bases between. CDR3 size: 13 residues. Germline V gene data show CDR1 as LNHDA and CDR2 as SQIVND (reference sequence). DNA of the CDR3: TGTGCCAGTAGTGTAGGATCCGGCTATGGCTACACCTTC. Amino acids: CASSVGSGYGYTF.

J is TRBJ1-5 and V is TRBV19; 7 bases fit TRBD1. The CDR3 runs 14 residues. The germline CDR1 and CDR2 sequences are LNHDA and SQIVND (reference sequence). V lost 3 bases to trimming and J lost 7 bases; unmatched junction nucleotides: 6. DNA for the CDR3: TGTGCCAGTAGTATGGGAGGGGGCCTGCAGCCCCAGCATTTT. Its protein is CASSMGGGLQPQHF.

The rearrangement joins TRBV3-1 (or the pseudogene TRBV3-2) to TRBJ1-1; D unresolved. Germline V gives CDR1 LGHDT, CDR2 YNNKEL (reference sequence). Trimming left V 3 bases short and J 0 bases short, with 14 bases between. This CDR3 has 16 residues. The CDR3 region is CASSQGLGNMNTEAFF. CDR3 coding DNA: TGTGCCAGCAGCCAGGGATTAGGGAACATGAACACTGAAGCTTTCTTT.

This clone was seen a handful of times. This chain links TRBV12-3 or TRBV12-4 with TRBJ1-2, with D unclear. The CDR3 extends over 12 amino acids. The germline V and J ends were trimmed by 3 bases and 7 bases, with 9 bases remaining between them. CDR3 DNA sequence: TGTGCCAGCAGTTTTGGGGAGGGTGGCTACACCTTC. Translation: CASSFGEGGYTF.

The chain carries TRBV12-3 or TRBV12-4 and TRBJ1-5; D may be TRBD1 (6 bases). The CDR3 is made up of 13 amino acids. Trimming took 7 bases from V and 4 from J, leaving 11 bases between them. This CDR3 reads CASTLDRNQPQHF. The DNA for the CDR3 is TGTGCCAGCACCCTGGACAGAAATCAGCCCCAGCATTTT.

This clone was detected once. The chain uses TRBV18 and TRBJ1-3, with TRBD1 matching over 9 bases. CDR1 KGHSH and CDR2 LQKENI come from the germline V gene. After removal of 4 bases from V and 4 bases from J, the junction contained 5 bases not matched to a gene. The CDR3 is 15 residues long. For the CDR3, the DNA is TGTGCCAGCTCACAACAGGGGGCGACGGGAAACACCATATATTTT. Amino acid sequence: CASSQQGATGNTIYF.

The genes are TRBV15 and TRBJ2-5; D is perhaps TRBD1 (5 bases). The CDR3 runs to 14 residues. Trimming took 2 bases from V and 6 from J, leaving 13 bases between them. Germline CDR1 LNHNV, CDR2 YYDKDF (reference sequence). CDR3 bases: TGTGCCACCAGCAGACATGACAGTGGGAAGACCCAGTACTTC. The encoded protein is CATSRHDSGKTQYF.